This entry describes one T cell receptor (beta chain). What it binds is not known. Germline V gene sequence: CDR1 SEHNR, CDR2 FQNEAQ (reference sequence). J was trimmed by 2 bases and V by 7 bases; bases with no gene match: 9. The length of the CDR3 is 18 residues. The donors were in the roughly 120-subject validation cohort, distinct from the roughly 700-subject first cohort. The data stem from a study of cytomegalovirus exposure and HLA in healthy donors. Findings and limits, study-wide: The listing of approximately 160 TCR beta chains classed them as cytomegalovirus-associated. Reportedly, diagnosis of cytomegalovirus status by the classifier showed high specificity and sensitivity.

Repertoires were generated with immunoSEQ multiplex PCR, while TCRdb's copy carries only in-frame clones and drops some. Among 100,000 to 150,000 clones listed, approximately 89% were seen once. This TCR was sampled from a young woman in good health and CMV-seronegative. The V gene is TRBV7-9, the J gene TRBJ2-6, with TRBD1 matching over 12 bases. What was sequenced was PBMCs. CDR3 sequence (DNA): TGTGCCAGCACCACCGGGACAGGGGGCGCCCCTGGGGCCAACGTCCTGACTTTC. Translating it yields CASTTGTGGAPGANVLTF.